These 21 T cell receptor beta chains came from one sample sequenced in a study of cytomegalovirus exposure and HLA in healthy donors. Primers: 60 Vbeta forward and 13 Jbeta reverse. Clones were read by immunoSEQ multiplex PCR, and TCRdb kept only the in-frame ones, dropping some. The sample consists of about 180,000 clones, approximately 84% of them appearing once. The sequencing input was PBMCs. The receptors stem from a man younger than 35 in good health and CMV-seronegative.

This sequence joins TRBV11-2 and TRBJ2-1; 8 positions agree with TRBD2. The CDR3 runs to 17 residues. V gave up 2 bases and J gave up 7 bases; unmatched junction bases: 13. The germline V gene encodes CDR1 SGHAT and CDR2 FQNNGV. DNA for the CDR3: TGTGCCAGCAGCTTACCCGGTTGGCGGGGGGCTAGGAATGAGCAGTTCTTC. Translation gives CASSLPGWRGARNEQFF.

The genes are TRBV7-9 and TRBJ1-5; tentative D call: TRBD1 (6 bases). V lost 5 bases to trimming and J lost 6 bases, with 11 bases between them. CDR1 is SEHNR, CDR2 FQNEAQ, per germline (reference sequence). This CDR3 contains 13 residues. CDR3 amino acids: CASSGTGSQPQHF. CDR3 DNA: TGTGCCAGCAGCGGCACAGGGAGTCAGCCCCAGCATTTT. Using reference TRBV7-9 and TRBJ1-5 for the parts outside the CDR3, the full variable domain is DTGVSQNPRHKITKRGQNVTFRCDPISEHNRLYWYRQTLGQGPEFLTYFQNEAQLEKSRLLSDRFSAERPKGSFSTLEIQRTEQGDSAMYLCASSGTGSQPQHFGDGTRLSIL.

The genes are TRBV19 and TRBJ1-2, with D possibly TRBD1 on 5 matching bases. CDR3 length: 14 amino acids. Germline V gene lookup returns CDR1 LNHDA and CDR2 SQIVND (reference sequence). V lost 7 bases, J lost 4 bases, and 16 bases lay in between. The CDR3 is CASTTTGRGYGYTF. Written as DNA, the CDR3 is TGTGCCAGTACCACGACCGGAAGGGGCTATGGCTACACCTTC.

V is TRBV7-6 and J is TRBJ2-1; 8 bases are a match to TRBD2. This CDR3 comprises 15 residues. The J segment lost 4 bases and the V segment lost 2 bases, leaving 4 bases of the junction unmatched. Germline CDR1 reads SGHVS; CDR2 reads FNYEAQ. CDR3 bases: TGTGCCAGCAGCTTAAACGGGGGGGATTACAATGAGCAGTTCTTC. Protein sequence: CASSLNGGDYNEQFF. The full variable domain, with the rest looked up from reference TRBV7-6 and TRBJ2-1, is GAGVSQSPRYKVTKRGQDVALRCDPISGHVSLYWYRQALGQGPEFLTYFNYEAQQDKSGLPNDRFSAERPEGSISTLTIQRTEQRDSAMYRCASSLNGGDYNEQFFGPGTRLTVL.

The CDR3 protein is CASSSGGSYGYTF. The CDR3 coding sequence is TGTGCCAGCAGTTCGGGGGGCAGCTATGGCTACACCTTC. The genes are TRBV7-8 and TRBJ1-2; D possibly corresponds to TRBD1 (6 bases). This CDR3 has 13 residues. CDR1 and CDR2 from the germline V gene are SGHVS and FQNEAQ. Trimming pared 6 bases from V and 4 bases from J, leaving 12 bases between.

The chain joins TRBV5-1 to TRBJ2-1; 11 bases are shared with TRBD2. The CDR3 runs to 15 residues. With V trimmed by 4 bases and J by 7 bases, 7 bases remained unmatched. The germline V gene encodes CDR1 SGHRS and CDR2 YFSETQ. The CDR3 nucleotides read TGCGCCAGCAGCACCGCCGGGACTAGCGGAAATGAGCAGTTCTTC. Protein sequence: CASSTAGTSGNEQFF.

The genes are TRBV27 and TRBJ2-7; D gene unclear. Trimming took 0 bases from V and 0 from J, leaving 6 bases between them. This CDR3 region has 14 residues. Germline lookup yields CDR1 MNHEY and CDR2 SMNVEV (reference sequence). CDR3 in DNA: TGTGCCAGCAGTTTATCACGGAGCTCCTACGAGCAGTACTTC. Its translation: CASSLSRSSYEQYF.

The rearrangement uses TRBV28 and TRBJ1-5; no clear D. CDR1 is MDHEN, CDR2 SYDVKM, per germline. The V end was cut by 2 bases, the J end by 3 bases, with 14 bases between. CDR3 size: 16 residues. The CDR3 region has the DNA TGTGCCAGCAGTTTACCTCTGACTATTATCAATCAGCCCCAGCATTTT. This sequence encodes CASSLPLTIINQPQHF.

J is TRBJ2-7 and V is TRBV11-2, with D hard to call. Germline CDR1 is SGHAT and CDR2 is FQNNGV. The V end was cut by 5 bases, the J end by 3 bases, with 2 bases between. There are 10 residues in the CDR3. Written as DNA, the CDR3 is TGTGCCAGCAGCCACTACGAGCAGTACTTC. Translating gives CASSHYEQYF. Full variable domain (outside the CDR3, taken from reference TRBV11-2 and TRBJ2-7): EAGVAQSPRYKIIEKRQSVAFWCNPISGHATLYWYQQILGQGPKLLIQFQNNGVVDDSQLPKDRFSAERLKGVDSTLKIQPAKLEDSAVYLCASSHYEQYFGPGTRLTVT.

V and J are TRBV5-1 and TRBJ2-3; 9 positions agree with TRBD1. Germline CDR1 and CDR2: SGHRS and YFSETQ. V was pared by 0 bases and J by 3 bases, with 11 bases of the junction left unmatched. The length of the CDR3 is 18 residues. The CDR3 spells CASSLAGQGGMGTDTQYF. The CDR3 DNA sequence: TGCGCCAGCAGCTTGGCGGGACAGGGAGGGATGGGTACAGATACGCAGTATTTT.

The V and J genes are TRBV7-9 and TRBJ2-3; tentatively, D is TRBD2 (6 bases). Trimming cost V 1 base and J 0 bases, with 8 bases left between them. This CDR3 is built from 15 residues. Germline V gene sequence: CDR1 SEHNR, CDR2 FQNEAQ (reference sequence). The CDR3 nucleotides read TGTGCCAGCAGCTTAGACAGCGGGAGCACAGATACGCAGTATTTT. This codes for CASSLDSGSTDTQYF.

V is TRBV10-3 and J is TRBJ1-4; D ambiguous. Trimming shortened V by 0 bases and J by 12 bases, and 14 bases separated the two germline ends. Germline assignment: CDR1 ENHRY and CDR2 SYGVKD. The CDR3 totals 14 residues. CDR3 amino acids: CAISESMTAAELFF. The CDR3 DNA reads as TGTGCCATCAGTGAGTCTATGACCGCTGCGGAACTGTTTTTT.

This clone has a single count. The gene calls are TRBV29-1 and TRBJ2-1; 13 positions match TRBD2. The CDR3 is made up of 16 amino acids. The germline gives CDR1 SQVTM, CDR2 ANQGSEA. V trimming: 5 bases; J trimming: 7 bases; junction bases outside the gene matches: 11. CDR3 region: CSVSGTSGGASNEQFF. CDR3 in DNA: TGCAGCGTTTCCGGAACTAGCGGGGGGGCCTCAAATGAGCAGTTCTTC.

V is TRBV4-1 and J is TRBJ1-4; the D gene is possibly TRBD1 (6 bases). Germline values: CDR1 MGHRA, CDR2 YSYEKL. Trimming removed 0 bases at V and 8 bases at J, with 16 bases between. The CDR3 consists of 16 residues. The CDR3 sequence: CASSQETGPPGEKLFF. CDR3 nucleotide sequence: TGCGCCAGCAGCCAAGAAACAGGGCCTCCGGGGGAAAAACTGTTTTTT.

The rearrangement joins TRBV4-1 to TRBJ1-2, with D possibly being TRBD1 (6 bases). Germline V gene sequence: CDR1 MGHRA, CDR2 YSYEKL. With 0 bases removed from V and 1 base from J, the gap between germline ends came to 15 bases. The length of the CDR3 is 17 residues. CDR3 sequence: CASSQDRGGEFNYGYTF. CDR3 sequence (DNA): TGCGCCAGCAGCCAAGATAGGGGGGGGGAATTTAACTATGGCTACACCTTC.

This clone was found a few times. The CDR3: CASSSALGDTEAFF. CDR3 coding DNA: TGTGCCAGCAGCTCGGCCCTAGGGGACACTGAAGCTTTCTTT. The chain is built from TRBV5-4 and TRBJ1-1, with a weak D call TRBD1 (5 bases). V gave up 3 bases and J gave up 3 bases, with 12 bases separating them. CDR1 is SGHNT and CDR2 is YYREEE in the germline V gene (reference sequence). The CDR3 runs 14 residues.

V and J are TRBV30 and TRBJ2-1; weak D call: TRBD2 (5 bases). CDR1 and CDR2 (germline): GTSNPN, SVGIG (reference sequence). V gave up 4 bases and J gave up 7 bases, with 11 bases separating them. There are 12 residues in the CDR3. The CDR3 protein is CAWNGIRNEQFF. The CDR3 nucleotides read TGTGCCTGGAACGGGATCCGGAATGAGCAGTTCTTC.

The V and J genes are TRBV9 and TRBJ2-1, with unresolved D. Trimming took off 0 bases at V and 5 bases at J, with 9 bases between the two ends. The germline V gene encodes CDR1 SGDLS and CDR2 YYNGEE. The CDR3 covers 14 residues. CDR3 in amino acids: CASSVGRGHNEQFF. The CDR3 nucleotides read TGTGCCAGCAGCGTAGGAAGAGGCCACAATGAGCAGTTCTTC.

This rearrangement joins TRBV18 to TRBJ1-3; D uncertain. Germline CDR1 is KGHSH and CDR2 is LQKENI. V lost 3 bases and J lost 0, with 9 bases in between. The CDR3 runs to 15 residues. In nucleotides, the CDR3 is TGTGCCAGCTCACCCACTCGGGGCTCTGGAAACACCATATATTTT. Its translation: CASSPTRGSGNTIYF.

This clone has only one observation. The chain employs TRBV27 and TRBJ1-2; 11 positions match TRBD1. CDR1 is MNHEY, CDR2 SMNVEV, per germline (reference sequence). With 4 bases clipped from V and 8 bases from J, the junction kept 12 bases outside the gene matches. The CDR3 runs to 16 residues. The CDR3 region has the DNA TGTGCCAGCAGTTCAAGGACAGGGGGCGCTTCAAGAGGCTACACCTTC. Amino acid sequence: CASSSRTGGASRGYTF.

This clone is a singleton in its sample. This CDR3 is CASREPGTDYEQYF. The CDR3 nucleotides read TGTGCCAGCCGCGAGCCCGGGACAGACTACGAGCAGTACTTC. The V gene is TRBV28, the J gene TRBJ2-7; 7 bases fit TRBD1. Germline CDR1 MDHEN, CDR2 SYDVKM. This CDR3 has 14 amino acids. V dropped 8 bases and J dropped 3; count of bases not matched to a gene: 10.